This T cell receptor beta chain was documented in a study of blood T cell repertoires in COVID-19. Study-level information: Some COVID-19 samples were acute and others convalescent; all came from the United States, Italy and Spain. PBMCs, B-cell-depleted T cells, or T cells were the source of the cDNA or gDNA that made up the material.

Trimming cost V 7 bases and J 10 bases; bases outside gene matches: 15. Germline lookup yields CDR1 SGHRS and CDR2 YFSETQ. This CDR3 has 14 amino acids. In the authors' workflow: The assay estimated nucleated cells by amplifying reference gene primers. The assay was immunoSEQ multiplex PCR, and TCRdb's table has in-frame clones only and misses some. The V and J calls and clone size are taken from that table; D and trimming were inferred from the DNA. The repertoire consists of roughly 330,000 clones, with nearly 90% occurring once and the leading ten covering approximately 5%. Participants reported their clinical history, and cohort assignment relied on those reports.

V and J are TRBV5-1 and TRBJ1-1; 8 bases map to TRBD1. The sample was PBMCs or T cells enriched from blood (not recorded which). The clonotype was recovered from a woman in her twenties or thirties who had recovered from COVID-19. CDR3 in amino acids: CASGSDRASEGAFF. The DNA of the CDR3 is TGCGCCAGCGGGTCGGACAGGGCATCGGAGGGAGCTTTCTTT.